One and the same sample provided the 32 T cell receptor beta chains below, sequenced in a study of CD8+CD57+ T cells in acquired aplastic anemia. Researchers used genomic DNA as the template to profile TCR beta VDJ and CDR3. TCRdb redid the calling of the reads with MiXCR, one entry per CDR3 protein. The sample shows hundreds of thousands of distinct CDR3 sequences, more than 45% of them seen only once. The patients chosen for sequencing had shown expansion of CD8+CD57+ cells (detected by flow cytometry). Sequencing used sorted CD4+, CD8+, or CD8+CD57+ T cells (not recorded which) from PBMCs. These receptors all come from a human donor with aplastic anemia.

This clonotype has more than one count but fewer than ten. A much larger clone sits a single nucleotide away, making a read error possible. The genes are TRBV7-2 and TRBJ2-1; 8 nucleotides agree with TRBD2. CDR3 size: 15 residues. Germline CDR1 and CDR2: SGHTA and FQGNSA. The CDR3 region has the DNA TGTGCCAGCAGCTTAACGGGCGGGGGGTTCGATGAGCGGTTCTTC. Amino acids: CASSLTGGGFDERFF. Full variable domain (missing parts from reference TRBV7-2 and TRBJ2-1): GAGVSQSPSNKVTEKGKDVELRCDPISGHTALYWYRQSLGQGLEFLIYFQGNSAPDKSGLPSDRFSAERTGGSVSTLTIQRTQQEDSAVYLCASSLTGGGFDERFFGPGTRLTVL.

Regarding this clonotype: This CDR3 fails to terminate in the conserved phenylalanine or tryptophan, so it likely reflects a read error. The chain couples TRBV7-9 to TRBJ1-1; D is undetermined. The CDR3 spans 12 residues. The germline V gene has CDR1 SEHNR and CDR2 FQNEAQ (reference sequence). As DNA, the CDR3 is TGCGCCAGCAGCCAGAGAGGGACTGAAGCTTTCTCT. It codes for CASSQRGTEAFS.

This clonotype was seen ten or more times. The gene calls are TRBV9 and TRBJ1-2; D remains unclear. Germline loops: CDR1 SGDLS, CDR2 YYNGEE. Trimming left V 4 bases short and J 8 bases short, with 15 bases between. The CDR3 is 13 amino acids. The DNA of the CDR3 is TGTGCCAGCAGCCAACGGGAGGGTGGAGGCTACACCTTC. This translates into CASSQREGGGYTF.

The CDR3 coding sequence is TGTGCCAGCAGCTTAGCGCTGAGGGGTTACTCTGGAAACACCTTC. As protein: CASSLALRGYSGNTF. The genes are TRBV11-2 and TRBJ1-2; D is possibly TRBD1 (5 bases). Germline CDR1 reads SGHAT; CDR2 reads FQNNGV. This CDR3 comprises 15 residues. V was shortened by 1 base and J by 12 bases, with 21 bases between the two germline ends.

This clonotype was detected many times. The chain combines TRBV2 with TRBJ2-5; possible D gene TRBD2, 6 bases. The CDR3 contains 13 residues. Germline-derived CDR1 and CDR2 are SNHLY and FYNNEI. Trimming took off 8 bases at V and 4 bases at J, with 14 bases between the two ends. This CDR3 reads CASLGGYRETQYF. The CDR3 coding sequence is TGTGCCAGCTTGGGGGGTTATCGAGAGACCCAGTACTTC.

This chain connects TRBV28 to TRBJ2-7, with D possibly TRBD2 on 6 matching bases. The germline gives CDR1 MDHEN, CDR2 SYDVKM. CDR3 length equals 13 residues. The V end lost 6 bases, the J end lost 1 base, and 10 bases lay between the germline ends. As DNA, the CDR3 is TGTGCCAGCAGACTTAGCGGTTCCTACGAGCAGTACTTC. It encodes CASRLSGSYEQYF.

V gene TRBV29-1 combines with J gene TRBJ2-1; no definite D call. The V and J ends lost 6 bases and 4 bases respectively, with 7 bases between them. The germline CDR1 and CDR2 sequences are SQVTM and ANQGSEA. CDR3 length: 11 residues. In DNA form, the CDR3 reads TGCAGCGTCGGCCTATACAATGAGCAGTTCTTC. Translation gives CSVGLYNEQFF.

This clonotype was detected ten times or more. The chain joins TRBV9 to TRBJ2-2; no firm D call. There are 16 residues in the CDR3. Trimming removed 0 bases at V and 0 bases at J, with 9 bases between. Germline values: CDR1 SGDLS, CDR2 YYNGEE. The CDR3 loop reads CASSVAGAPNTGELFF. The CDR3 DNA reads TGTGCCAGCAGCGTAGCTGGCGCGCCGAACACCGGGGAGCTGTTTTTT.

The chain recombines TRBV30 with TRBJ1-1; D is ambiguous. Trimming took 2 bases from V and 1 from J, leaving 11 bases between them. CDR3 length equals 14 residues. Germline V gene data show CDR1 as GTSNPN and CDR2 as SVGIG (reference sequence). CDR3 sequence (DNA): TGTGCCTGGAGTCAAGGACGGGGGAACACTGAAGCTTTCTTT. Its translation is CAWSQGRGNTEAFF.

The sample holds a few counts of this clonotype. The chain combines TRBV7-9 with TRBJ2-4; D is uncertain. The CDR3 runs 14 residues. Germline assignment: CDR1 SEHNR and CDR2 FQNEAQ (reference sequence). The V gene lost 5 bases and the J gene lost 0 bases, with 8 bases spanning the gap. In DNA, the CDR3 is TGTGCCAGCAGCCCGCCAGGAGCCAAAAACATTCAGTACTTC. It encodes CASSPPGAKNIQYF.

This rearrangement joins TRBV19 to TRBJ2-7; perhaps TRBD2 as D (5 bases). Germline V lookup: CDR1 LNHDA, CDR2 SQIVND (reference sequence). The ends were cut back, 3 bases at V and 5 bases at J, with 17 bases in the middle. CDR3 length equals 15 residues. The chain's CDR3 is CASSISLTGIDEQYF. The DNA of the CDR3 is TGTGCCAGTAGTATTTCCCTAACGGGGATCGACGAGCAGTACTTC.

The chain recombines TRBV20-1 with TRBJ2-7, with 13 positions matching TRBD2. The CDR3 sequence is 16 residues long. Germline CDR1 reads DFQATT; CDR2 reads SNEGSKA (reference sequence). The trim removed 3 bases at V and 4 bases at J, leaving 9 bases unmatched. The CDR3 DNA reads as TGCAGTGCTAGGTCAACTAGCGGGAGGGAGAGGTACGAGCAGTACTTC. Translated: CSARSTSGRERYEQYF.

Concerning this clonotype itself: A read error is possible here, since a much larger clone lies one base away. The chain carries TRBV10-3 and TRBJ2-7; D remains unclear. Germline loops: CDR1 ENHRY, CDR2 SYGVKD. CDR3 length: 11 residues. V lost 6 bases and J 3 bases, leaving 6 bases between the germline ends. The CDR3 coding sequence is TGTGCCATCAGGGGATACTACGAGCAGTACTTC. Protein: CAIRGYYEQYF.

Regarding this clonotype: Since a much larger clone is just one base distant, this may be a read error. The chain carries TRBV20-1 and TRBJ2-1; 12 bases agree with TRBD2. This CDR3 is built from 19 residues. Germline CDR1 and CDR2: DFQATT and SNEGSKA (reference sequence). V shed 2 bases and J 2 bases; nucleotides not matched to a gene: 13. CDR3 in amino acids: CSARPMMLAGGSPYNEQFF. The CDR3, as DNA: TGCAGTGCTAGACCGATGATGCTAGCGGGGGGGAGCCCCTACAATGAGCAGTTCTTC.

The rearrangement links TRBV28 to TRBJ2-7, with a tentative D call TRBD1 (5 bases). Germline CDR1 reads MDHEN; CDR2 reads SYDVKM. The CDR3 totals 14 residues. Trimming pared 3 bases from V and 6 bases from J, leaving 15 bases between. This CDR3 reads CASSFYQGLREQYF. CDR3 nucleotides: TGTGCCAGCAGTTTTTATCAGGGCCTGCGCGAGCAGTACTTC.

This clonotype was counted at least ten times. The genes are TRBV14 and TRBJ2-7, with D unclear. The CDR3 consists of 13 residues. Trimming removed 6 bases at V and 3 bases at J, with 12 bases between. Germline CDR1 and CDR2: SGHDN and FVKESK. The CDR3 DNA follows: TGTGCCAGCAGGGATAGTGGAGTCTACGAGCAGTACTTC. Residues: CASRDSGVYEQYF. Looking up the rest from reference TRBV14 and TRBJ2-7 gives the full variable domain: EAGVTQFPSHSVIEKGQTVTLRCDPISGHDNLYWYRRVMGKEIKFLLHFVKESKQDESGMPNNRFLAERTGGTYSTLKVQPAELEDSGVYFCASRDSGVYEQYFGPGTRLTVT.

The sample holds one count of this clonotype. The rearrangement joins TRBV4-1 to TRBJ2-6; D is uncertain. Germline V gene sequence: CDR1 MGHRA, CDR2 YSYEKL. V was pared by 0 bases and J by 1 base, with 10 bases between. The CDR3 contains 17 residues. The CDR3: CASSQDPQRSGANVLTF. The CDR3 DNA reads TGCGCCAGCAGCCAAGATCCCCAGAGGTCTGGGGCCAACGTCCTGACTTTC.

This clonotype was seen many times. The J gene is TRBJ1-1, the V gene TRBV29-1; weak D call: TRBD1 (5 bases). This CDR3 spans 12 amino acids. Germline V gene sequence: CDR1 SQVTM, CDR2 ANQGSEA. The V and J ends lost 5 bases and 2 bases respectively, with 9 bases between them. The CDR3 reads CSVTGRNTEAFF. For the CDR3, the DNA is TGCAGCGTTACAGGAAGAAACACTGAAGCTTTCTTT. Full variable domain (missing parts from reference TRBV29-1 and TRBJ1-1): SAVISQKPSRDICQRGTSLTIQCQVDSQVTMMFWYRQQPGQSLTLIATANQGSEATYESGFVIDKFPISRPNLTFSTLTVSNMSPEDSSIYLCSVTGRNTEAFFGQGTRLTVV.

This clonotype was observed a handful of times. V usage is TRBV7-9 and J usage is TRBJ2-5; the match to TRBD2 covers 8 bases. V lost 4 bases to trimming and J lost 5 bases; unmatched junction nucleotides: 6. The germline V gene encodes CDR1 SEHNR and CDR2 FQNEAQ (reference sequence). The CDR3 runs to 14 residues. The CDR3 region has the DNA TGTGCCAGCAGCTCGGGACTAGTGTCGGAGACCCAGTACTTC. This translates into CASSSGLVSETQYF.

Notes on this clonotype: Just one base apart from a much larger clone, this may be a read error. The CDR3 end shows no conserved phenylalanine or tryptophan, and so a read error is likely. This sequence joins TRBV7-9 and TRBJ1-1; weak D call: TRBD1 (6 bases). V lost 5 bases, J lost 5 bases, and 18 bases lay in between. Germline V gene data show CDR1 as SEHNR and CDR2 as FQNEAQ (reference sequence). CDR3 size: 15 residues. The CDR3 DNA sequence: TGTGCCAGCAGCAGGGTCGTGGGGGCGGGGACTGAAGCTTTCCTT. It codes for CASSRVVGAGTEAFL.

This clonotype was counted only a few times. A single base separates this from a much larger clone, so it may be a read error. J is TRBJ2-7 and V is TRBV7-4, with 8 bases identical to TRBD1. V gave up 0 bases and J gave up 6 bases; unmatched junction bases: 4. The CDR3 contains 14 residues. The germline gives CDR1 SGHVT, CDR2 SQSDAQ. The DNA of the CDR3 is TGTGCCAGCAGCTTAGCGGGACAGGTCTGCGAGCAGTACTTC. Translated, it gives CASSLAGQVCEQYF.

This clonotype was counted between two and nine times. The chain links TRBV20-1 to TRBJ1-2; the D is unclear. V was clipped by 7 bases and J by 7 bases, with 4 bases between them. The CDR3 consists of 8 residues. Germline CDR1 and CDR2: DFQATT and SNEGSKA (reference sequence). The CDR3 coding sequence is TGCAGTGTAAGTGGCTACACCTTC. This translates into CSVSGYTF.

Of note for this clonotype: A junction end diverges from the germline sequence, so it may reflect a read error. The DNA for the CDR3 is TGTGCCAGCAGCCCCTCGCGGGGTCCCAGTGGCTACACCTTT. Its translation: CASSPSRGPSGYTF. The V gene is TRBV5-1, the J gene TRBJ1-2; unclear D gene. CDR1 is SGHRS and CDR2 is YFSETQ in the germline V gene. CDR3 size: 14 residues. Based on the CDR3 plus reference TRBV5-1 and TRBJ1-2, the full variable domain is KAGVTQTPRYLIKTRGQQVTLSCSPISGHRSVSWYQQTPGQGLQFLFEYFSETQRNKGNFPGRFSGRQFSNSRSEMNVSTLELGDSALYLCASSPSRGPSGYTFGSGTRLTVV.

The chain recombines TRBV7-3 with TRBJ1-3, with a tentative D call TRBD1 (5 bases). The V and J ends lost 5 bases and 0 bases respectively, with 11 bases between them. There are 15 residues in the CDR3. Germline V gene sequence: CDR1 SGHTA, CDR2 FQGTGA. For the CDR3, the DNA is TGTGCCAGCAGCATGGGACCGAGCTCTGGAAACACCATATATTTT. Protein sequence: CASSMGPSSGNTIYF.

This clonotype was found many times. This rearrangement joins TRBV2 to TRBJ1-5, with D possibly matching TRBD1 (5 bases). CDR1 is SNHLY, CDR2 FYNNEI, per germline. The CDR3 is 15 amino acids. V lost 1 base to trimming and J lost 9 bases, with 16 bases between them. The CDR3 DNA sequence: TGTGCCAGCAGTGAAGAAGGCAGGGTAGCAATGCCCCAGCATTTT. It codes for CASSEEGRVAMPQHF.

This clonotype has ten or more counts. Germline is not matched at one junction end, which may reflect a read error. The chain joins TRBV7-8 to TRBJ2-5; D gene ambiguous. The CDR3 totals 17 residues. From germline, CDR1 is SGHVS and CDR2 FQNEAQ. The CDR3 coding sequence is TGTGCCAGCAGCTTAGTACCGGGCGGACGGGCGAAAGAAACCCAGTACTTC. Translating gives CASSLVPGGRAKETQYF. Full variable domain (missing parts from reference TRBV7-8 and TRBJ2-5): GAGVSQSPRYKVAKRGQDVALRCDPISGHVSLFWYQQALGQGPEFLTYFQNEAQLDKSGLPSDRFFAERPEGSVSTLKIQRTQQEDSAVYLCASSLVPGGRAKETQYFGPGTRLLVL.

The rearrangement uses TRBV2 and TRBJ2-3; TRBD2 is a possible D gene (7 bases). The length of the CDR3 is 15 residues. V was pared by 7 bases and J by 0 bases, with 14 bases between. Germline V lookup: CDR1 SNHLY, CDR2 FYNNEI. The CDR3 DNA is TGTGCCAGCACCCAGGGGAGGGGAAGCACAGATACGCAGTATTTT. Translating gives CASTQGRGSTDTQYF.

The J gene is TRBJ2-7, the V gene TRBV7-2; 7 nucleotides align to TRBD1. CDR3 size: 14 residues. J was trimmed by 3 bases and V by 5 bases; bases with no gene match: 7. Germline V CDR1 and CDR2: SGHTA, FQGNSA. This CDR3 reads CASSPPGQFYEQYF. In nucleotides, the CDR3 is TGTGCCAGCAGCCCGCCGGGACAGTTCTACGAGCAGTACTTC.

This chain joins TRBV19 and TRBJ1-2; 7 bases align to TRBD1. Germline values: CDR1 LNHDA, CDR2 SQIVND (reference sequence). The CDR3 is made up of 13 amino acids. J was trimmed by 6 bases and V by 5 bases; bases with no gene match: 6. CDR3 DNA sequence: TGTGCCAGTAGTCCCCGGACAGGCAATGGCTACACCTTC. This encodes CASSPRTGNGYTF.

CDR3 nucleotide sequence: TGTGCCAGCGGTTTCAACAGGGGCTACGAGCAGTACTTC. This codes for CASGFNRGYEQYF. The genes are TRBV6-5 and TRBJ2-7; 7 nucleotides line up with TRBD1. Per germline, CDR1 MNHEY and CDR2 SVGAGI. Trimming took 8 bases from V and 3 from J; bases not matched to a gene: 7. This CDR3 has 13 residues.

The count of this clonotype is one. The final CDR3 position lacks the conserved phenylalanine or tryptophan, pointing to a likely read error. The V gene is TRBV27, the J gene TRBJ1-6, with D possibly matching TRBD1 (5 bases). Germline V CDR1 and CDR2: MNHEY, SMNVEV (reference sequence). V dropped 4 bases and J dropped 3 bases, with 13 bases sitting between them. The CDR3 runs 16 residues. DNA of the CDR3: TGTGCCAGCAGTTGGGGCCGGGGTATCTATAATTCACCCCTCCACTTG. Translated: CASSWGRGIYNSPLHL.

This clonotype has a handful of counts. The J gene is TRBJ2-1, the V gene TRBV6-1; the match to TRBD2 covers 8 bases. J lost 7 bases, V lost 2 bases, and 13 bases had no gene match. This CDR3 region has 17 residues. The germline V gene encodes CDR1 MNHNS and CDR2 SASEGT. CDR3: CASSESLAGQPKNEQFF. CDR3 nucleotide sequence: TGTGCCAGCAGTGAATCTCTAGCGGGCCAACCTAAAAATGAGCAGTTCTTC.